These 16 T cell receptor beta chains share one sample of origin, sequenced in a study of CD8+ T cells in alopecia areata. Sequencing used cDNA as its template, made by extracting RNA and reverse transcribing it. The protocol was immunoSEQ multiplex PCR, while the TCRdb copy is restricted to in-frame clones and leaves out a portion. The sample shows about 270,000 clones, none of them appearing just once. Pooled cells of cutaneous lymph node origin were sorted on CD4, CD8alpha, NKG2D, NKG2ACE and other markers. Material for sequencing was CD4+ T cells sorted from a lymph node. The receptors originated from a C3H/HeJ mouse with alopecia areata. The mouse line has the MHC haplotype H2-k.

For this clone: Here the gene names and germline are mouse. CDR3 residues: CASSPPGTGFAEQFF. The sequenced part of the CDR3 DNA is TGTGCCAGCAGTCCACCCGGGACAGGGTTTGCT. The V gene is TRBV13-3, the J gene TRBJ2-1, with 9 bases fitting TRBD1. The read stops 4 residues short of the end of the CDR3; the missing end is completed from the germline J gene. Losses at the gene ends were 4 bases for V and 6 bases for J; bases not matched to a gene: 8. This CDR3 contains 15 residues. Germline V CDR1 and CDR2: NNHDY, SYVADS.

This clone was counted a few times. Mouse gene names apply. This sample includes further DNA sequences coding for the same CDR3. CDR3 loop: CTCSADRTGGYAEQFF. Partial CDR3 DNA: TGCACCTGCAGTGCAGATCGTACTGGGGGCTATGCT. The rearrangement links TRBV1 to TRBJ2-1; 8 bases are shared with TRBD2. From the germline J gene comes the end of the CDR3, since the read stops 4 residues before it. V trimming: 0 bases; J trimming: 3 bases; junction bases outside the gene matches: 4. CDR1 is NSQYPW and CDR2 is LRSPGD in the germline V gene (reference sequence). CDR3 length: 16 amino acids.

This clone was observed a handful of times. Genes and germline come from the mouse. Read sequence stops 4 residues before the CDR3 end, and the germline J gene provides the missing end. At the DNA level, this CDR3 is encoded by other sequences in the same sample as well. The chain combines TRBV19 with TRBJ2-2; D may be TRBD2 (6 bases). V was trimmed by 2 bases and J by 2 bases, leaving 7 bases between them. Germline CDR1 reads FNHDT; CDR2 reads SITEND (reference sequence). This CDR3 comprises 14 residues. CDR3 DNA, as far as it was read: TGTGCCAGCAGTATTTGGGGGAACACCGGG. This sequence encodes CASSIWGNTG. The complete CDR3 sequence is CASSIWGNTGQLYF.

This clone was observed a handful of times. Gene names are mouse gene names. The CDR3 is cut off 4 residues early in the read; its end comes from the germline J gene. This sample includes further DNA sequences coding for the same CDR3. V gene TRBV13-1 combines with J gene TRBJ2-3, with D possibly TRBD2 on 6 matching bases. Trimming removed 1 base at V and 3 bases at J, with 9 bases between. The CDR3 covers 14 residues. CDR1 is NSHNY, CDR2 SYGAGN, per germline. The CDR3 bases that were read are TGTGCCAGCAGTGATTCCCTGGGGGCAGAA. As protein: CASSDSLGAE. The whole CDR3 sequence reads CASSDSLGAETLYF.

Notes on this clone: Gene names and germline refer to mouse. The CDR3 end is not reached by the read, which stops 4 residues before it; the germline J gene fills it in. The chain has TRBV5 and TRBJ1-1, with unresolved D. The germline V gene has CDR1 LGHNA and CDR2 YNLKQL (reference sequence). The CDR3 is made up of 12 amino acids. CDR3 DNA, as far as it was read: TGTGCCAGCAGCCAAGAGGGGAGA. This gives the protein CASSQEGR. The whole CDR3 reads CASSQEGREVFF.

With regard to this clone: Germline and genes here are mouse. The missing CDR3 end, 4 residues past where the read stops, is filled in from the germline J gene. Different DNA sequences within this sample yield the same CDR3. This chain connects TRBV31 to TRBJ2-2; TRBD2 might be the D (6 bases). This CDR3 contains 13 residues. V lost 2 bases and J lost 2, with 6 bases in between. Per the germline V gene, CDR1 is GKSSPN and CDR2 is SITVG. The CDR3 is CAWSGGNTGQLYF. The part of the CDR3 DNA that was read is TGTGCCTGGAGTGGGGGGAACACCGGG.

This clone was counted between two and nine times. Gene names and germline match the mouse. The DNA ends 3 residues before the CDR3 does, and the rest of the CDR3 is filled in from the germline J gene. V is TRBV5 and J is TRBJ1-6; possible D gene TRBD1, 6 bases. TRBJ1-6 is recorded as an ORF, its role being uncertain. V lost 0 bases and J lost 6, with 12 bases in between. The germline gives CDR1 LGHNA, CDR2 YNLKQL (reference sequence). The CDR3 spans 16 residues. The CDR3 bases that were read are TGTGCCAGCAGCCAAGAGGGGGGGGGCGGTAATTCGCCC. It encodes CASSQEGGGGNSP. The complete CDR3 protein is CASSQEGGGGNSPLYF.

This clone was recorded a few times. Mouse germline and gene names are used. The read ends 4 residues shy of where the CDR3 ends; the end is completed using the germline J gene. The gene calls are TRBV1 and TRBJ2-1, with D possibly being TRBD1 (6 bases). There are 15 residues in the CDR3. Trimming took 0 bases from V and 4 from J, leaving 10 bases between them. Germline CDR1 NSQYPW, CDR2 LRSPGD (reference sequence). The CDR3 sequence is CTCSADVGQYAEQFF. The CDR3 DNA, read in part, is TGCACCTGCAGTGCAGACGTGGGACAATATGCT.

This clone was counted a few times. Mouse names are used for the genes. The sequence runs out 4 residues before the end of the CDR3; the remainder is reconstructed from the germline J gene. The sample contains more than one DNA sequence encoding this CDR3. The rearrangement uses TRBV31 and TRBJ1-1, with TRBD1 identical over 9 bases. CDR3 size: 14 residues. CDR1 GKSSPN and CDR2 SITVG come from the germline V gene. Unmatched junction bases numbered 3, after V lost 3 bases and J lost 1 base. CDR3: CAWSPGQGNTEVFF. The part of the CDR3 DNA that was read is TGTGCCTGGAGCCCGGGACAGGGGAACACA.

This clone was picked up a small number of times. Germline and genes: mouse. The missing CDR3 end, 4 residues past where the read stops, is filled in from the germline J gene. The same CDR3 can be traced to other DNA sequences in this sample. V is TRBV19 and J is TRBJ1-2; 7 nucleotides align to TRBD1. Germline-derived CDR1 and CDR2 are FNHDT and SITEND (reference sequence). The CDR3 loop spans 15 amino acids. V was clipped by 4 bases and J by 0 bases; unmatched bases: 6. The covered CDR3 bases are TGTGCCAGCAGTCCGCGGGACAGTGCAAACTCC. This gives the protein CASSPRDSANS. The complete CDR3 sequence is CASSPRDSANSDYTF. Full variable domain (rest looked up from reference TRBV19 and TRBJ1-2): GGIITQTPKFLIGQEGQKLTLKCQQNFNHDTMYWYRQDSGKGLRLIYYSITENDLQKGDLSEGYDASREKKSSFSLTVTSAQKNEMAVFLCASSPRDSANSDYTFGSGTRLLVI.

As for this clone: Gene names are the mouse ones. The read comes to an end 4 residues before the CDR3 does, leaving the germline J gene to fill in the end. The chain has TRBV19 and TRBJ2-7, with 9 bases matching TRBD2. CDR3 length: 15 amino acids. The germline V gene has CDR1 FNHDT and CDR2 SITEND (reference sequence). The ends lost 4 bases at V and 3 bases at J; junction bases unmatched: 8. CDR3 in amino acids: CASSPSRDWVYEQYF. Partial CDR3 DNA: TGTGCCAGCAGTCCCTCCCGGGACTGGGTCTAT.

The table lists this clone with many counts. Gene names and germline refer to mouse. The read is 4 residues too short to cover the CDR3 end, so that end is filled in from the germline J gene. V is TRBV13-1 and J is TRBJ2-1, with TRBD2 as a possible D gene (6 bases). The CDR3 length is 15 residues. The germline V and J ends were trimmed by 0 bases and 5 bases, with 12 bases remaining between them. Per germline, CDR1 NSHNY and CDR2 SYGAGN. Incomplete CDR3 DNA: TGTGCCAGCAGTGATGCAGGTCCTGGGGATGCT. Its protein product is CASSDAGPGDA. The entire CDR3 reads CASSDAGPGDAEQFF.

Concerning this clone: All gene names here are mouse names. Coverage ceases 4 residues before the CDR3 finishes, and the germline J gene fills in the end. This chain joins TRBV13-3 and TRBJ2-3; the match to TRBD1 covers 7 bases. Trimming cost V 2 bases and J 2 bases; bases outside gene matches: 5. CDR3 length: 15 residues. Germline loops: CDR1 NNHDY, CDR2 SYVADS. The DNA read from the CDR3 is TGTGCCAGCAGTGAGACAGGGAGGGATGCAGAA. Translated, it gives CASSETGRDAE. From start to end, the CDR3 is CASSETGRDAETLYF.

On this clone: The genes and germline here are from mouse. The read ends 4 residues shy of where the CDR3 ends; the end is completed using the germline J gene. The same CDR3 can be traced to other DNA sequences in this sample. The chain uses TRBV13-1 and TRBJ2-7; 9 nucleotides match TRBD2. There are 14 residues in the CDR3. Trimming removed 1 base from V and 2 bases from J; junction bases left unmatched: 1. Germline V gives CDR1 NSHNY, CDR2 SYGAGN. CDR3 sequence: CASSDLGGTYEQYF. The sequenced part of the CDR3 DNA is TGTGCCAGCAGTGATCTGGGGGGGACCTAT.

This clone was detected a few times. Each gene name is a mouse one. The read stops 4 residues short of the end of the CDR3; the missing end is completed from the germline J gene. The chain couples TRBV17 to TRBJ2-7; 7 nucleotides match TRBD2. The CDR3 extends over 16 amino acids. Germline V lookup: CDR1 MNHDT, CDR2 YYDKIL. V shed 0 bases, J shed 0 bases, and the junction held 5 bases outside the gene matches. The CDR3 here is CASSRDPGGSSYEQYF. The CDR3 bases that were read are TGTGCTAGCAGTAGAGATCCGGGGGGGAGCTCCTAT.

In its sample, this clone was seen a few times. Mouse germline and gene names are used. The CDR3 is CASSRGLGGNQDTQYF. Incomplete CDR3 DNA: TGTGCCAGCAGCCGCGGACTGGGGGGTAACCAAGAC. The chain uses TRBV5 and TRBJ2-5, with TRBD2 matching over 11 bases. The observed sequence ends 4 residues before the CDR3 terminus, with the missing tail filled in from the germline J gene. Trimming cost V 4 bases and J 0 bases; bases outside gene matches: 3. The germline V gene has CDR1 LGHNA and CDR2 YNLKQL (reference sequence). The CDR3 runs 16 residues.